This T cell receptor beta chain was recorded in a study of beta chain features in type 1 diabetes. Overall study: Patients shared similar age, gender and cell yields with healthy donors. There were approximately 100,000,000 sorted cells examined across all samples.

Whole-study results and caveats: PCR might favor shorter templates, but any such skew would affect patients and controls equally. For type 1 diabetes patients, VDJ junctions showed fewer insertions and more deletions.

All of the isolated RNA was reverse transcribed, so expressed TCRB transcripts were sequenced. Repertoires were generated with immunoSEQ multiplex PCR, while TCRdb's copy carries only in-frame clones and drops some. The sample includes just over 600,000 clones, 15% to 17% of them seen just once. The V gene end was trimmed by 0 bases and the J gene end by 0 bases; junction bases not matched to a gene: 1. CDR3 length equals 16 residues. Germline V gene sequence: CDR1 SGHTA, CDR2 FQGNSA. Comments on this clone: The antigen is undetermined. The sample carries other DNA sequences with the same CDR3.

The rearrangement links TRBV7-2 to TRBJ2-7; 11 nucleotides match TRBD1. Source material: naive CD4+ T cells from blood. This clonotype originated in a man between 18 and 29 years old in good health. For the CDR3, the DNA is TGTGCCAGCAGCTTAGCCGGGACAGGGGGCTCCTACGAGCAGTACTTC. It codes for CASSLAGTGGSYEQYF.